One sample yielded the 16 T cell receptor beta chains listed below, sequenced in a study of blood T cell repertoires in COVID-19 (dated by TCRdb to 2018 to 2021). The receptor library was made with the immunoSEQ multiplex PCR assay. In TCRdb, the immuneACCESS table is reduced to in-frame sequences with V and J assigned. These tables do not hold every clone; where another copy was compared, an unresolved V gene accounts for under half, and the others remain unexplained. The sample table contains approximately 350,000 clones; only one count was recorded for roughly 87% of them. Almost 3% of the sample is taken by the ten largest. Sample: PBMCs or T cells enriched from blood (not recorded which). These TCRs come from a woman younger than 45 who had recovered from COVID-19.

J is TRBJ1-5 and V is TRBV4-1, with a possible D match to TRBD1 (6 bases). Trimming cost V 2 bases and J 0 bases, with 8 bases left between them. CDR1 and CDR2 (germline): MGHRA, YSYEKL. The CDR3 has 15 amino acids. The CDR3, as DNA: TGCGCCAGCAGCCAATTACAGGGTAGCAATCAGCCCCAGCATTTT. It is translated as CASSQLQGSNQPQHF.

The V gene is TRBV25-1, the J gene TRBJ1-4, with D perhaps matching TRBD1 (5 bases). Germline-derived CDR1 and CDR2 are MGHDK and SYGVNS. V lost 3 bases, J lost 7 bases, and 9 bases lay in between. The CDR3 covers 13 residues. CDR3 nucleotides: TGTGCCAGCAGTGAGTCAGGGATTGAAAAACTGTTTTTT. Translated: CASSESGIEKLFF.

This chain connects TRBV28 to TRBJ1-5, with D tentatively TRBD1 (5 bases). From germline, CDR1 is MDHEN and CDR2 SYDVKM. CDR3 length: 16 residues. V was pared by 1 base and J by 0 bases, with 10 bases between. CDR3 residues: CASSLFPGGSNQPQHF. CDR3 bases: TGTGCCAGCAGTTTATTTCCGGGGGGTAGCAATCAGCCCCAGCATTTT.

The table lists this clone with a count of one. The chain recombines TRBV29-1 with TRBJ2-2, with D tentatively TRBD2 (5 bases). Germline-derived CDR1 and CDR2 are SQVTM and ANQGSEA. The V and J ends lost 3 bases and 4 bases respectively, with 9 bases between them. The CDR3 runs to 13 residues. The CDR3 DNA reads TGCAGCGTTGATCTCCGGGGCACCGGGGAGCTGTTTTTT. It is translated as CSVDLRGTGELFF.

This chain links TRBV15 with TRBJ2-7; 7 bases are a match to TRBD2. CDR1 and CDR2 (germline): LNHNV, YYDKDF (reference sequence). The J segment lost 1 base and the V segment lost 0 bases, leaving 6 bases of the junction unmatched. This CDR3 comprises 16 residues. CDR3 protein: CATSREGLADSYEQYF. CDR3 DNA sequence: TGTGCCACCAGCAGAGAGGGGCTAGCGGATTCCTACGAGCAGTACTTC.

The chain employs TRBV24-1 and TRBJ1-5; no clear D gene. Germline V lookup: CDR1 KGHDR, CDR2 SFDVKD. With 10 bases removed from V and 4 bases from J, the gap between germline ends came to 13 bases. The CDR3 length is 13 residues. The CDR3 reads CATGEGGNQPQHF. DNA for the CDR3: TGTGCCACGGGCGAAGGAGGTAATCAGCCCCAGCATTTT.

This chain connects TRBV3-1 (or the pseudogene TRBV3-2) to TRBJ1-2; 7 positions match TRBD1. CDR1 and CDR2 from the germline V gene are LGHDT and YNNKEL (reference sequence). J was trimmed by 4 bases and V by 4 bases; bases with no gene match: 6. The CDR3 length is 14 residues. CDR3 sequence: CASSRATGLYGYTF. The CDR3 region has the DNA TGTGCCAGCAGCCGGGCGACAGGGCTCTATGGCTACACCTTC.

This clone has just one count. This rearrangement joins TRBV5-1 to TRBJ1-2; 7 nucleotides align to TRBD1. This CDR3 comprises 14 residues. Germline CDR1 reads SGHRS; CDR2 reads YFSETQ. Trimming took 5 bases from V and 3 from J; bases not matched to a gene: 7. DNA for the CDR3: TGCGCCAGCAGTCCGGGACAGCTCGACTATGGCTACACCTTC. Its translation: CASSPGQLDYGYTF.

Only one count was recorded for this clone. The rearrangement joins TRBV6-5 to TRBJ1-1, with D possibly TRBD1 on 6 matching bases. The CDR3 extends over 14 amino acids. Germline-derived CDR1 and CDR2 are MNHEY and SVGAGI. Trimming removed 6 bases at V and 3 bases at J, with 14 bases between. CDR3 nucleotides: TGTGCCAGCAGAGGGGGATTGTTAGACACTGAAGCTTTCTTT. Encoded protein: CASRGGLLDTEAFF.

The CDR3 sequence is CASSWGQGFYEQYF. The CDR3 DNA follows: TGCGCCAGCAGCTGGGGACAGGGCTTCTACGAGCAGTACTTC. The V gene is TRBV5-1, the J gene TRBJ2-7, with 9 bases fitting TRBD1. CDR3 length: 14 amino acids. Trimming cost V 3 bases and J 3 bases; bases outside gene matches: 4. In germline, CDR1 is SGHRS, CDR2 YFSETQ.

CDR3 in DNA: TGTGCCAGTAGTAGGGGACTAGCAGGCGATACGCAGTATTTT. Translated: CASSRGLAGDTQYF. This chain uses TRBV19 with TRBJ2-3; the match to TRBD2 covers 9 bases. In germline, CDR1 is LNHDA, CDR2 SQIVND (reference sequence). This CDR3 is built from 14 residues. Trimming at V came to 4 bases and at J to 6 bases, leaving 5 bases not matched to a gene.

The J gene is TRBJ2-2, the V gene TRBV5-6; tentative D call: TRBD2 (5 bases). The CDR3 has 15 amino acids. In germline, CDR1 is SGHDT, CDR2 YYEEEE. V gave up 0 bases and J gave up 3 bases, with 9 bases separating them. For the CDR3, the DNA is TGTGCCAGCAGCTTGGTGGTGGGAGACACCGGGGAGCTGTTTTTT. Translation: CASSLVVGDTGELFF.

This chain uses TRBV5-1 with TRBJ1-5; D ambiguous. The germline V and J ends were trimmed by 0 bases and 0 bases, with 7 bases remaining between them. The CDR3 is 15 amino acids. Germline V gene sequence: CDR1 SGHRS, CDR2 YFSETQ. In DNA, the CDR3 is TGCGCCAGCAGCTTGGACAGTGTTAGCAATCAGCCCCAGCATTTT. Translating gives CASSLDSVSNQPQHF.

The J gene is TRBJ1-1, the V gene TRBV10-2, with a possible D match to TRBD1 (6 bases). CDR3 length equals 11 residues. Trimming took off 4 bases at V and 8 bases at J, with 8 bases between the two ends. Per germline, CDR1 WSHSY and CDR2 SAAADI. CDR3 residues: CASSVGTEAFF. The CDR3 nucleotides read TGCGCCAGCAGTGTTGGGACAGAAGCTTTCTTT.

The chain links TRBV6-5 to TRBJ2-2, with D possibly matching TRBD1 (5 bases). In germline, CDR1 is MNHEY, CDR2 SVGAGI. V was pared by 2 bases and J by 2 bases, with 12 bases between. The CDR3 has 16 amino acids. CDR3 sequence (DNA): TGTGCCAGCAGTTACCTAGGCACAGGAAACACCGGGGAGCTGTTTTTT. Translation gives CASSYLGTGNTGELFF.

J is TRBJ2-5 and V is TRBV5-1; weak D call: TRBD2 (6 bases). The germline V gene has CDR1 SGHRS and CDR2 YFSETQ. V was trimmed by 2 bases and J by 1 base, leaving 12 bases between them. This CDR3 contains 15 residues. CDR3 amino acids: CASSLRRGTQETQYF. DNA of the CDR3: TGCGCCAGCAGCTTAAGGCGGGGTACCCAAGAGACCCAGTACTTC.